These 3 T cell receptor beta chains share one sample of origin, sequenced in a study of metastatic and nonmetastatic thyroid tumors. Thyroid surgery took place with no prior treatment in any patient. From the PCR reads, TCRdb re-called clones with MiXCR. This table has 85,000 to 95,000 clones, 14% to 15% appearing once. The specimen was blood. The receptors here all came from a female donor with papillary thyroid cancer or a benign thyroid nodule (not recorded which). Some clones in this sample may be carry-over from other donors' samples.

CDR3 region: CASSIPPGRVRETQYF. Written as DNA, the CDR3 is TGTGCCAGTAGTATACCCCCGGGGAGGGTCCGAGAGACCCAGTACTTC. V and J are TRBV19 and TRBJ2-5; the match to TRBD2 covers 7 bases. CDR3 size: 16 residues. The trim removed 2 bases at V and 4 bases at J, leaving 10 bases unmatched. Germline assignment: CDR1 LNHDA and CDR2 SQIVND (reference sequence).

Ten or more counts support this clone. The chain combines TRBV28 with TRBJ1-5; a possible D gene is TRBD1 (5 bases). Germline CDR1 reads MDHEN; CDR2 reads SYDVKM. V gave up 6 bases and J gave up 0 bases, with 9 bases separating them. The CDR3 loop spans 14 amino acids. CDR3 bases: TGTGCCAGCAGACAGGCTTATAGCAATCAGCCCCAGCATTTT. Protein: CASRQAYSNQPQHF. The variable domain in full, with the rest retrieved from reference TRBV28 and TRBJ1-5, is DVKVTQSSRYLVKRTGEKVFLECVQDMDHENMFWYRQDPGLGLRLIYFSYDVKMKEKGDIPEGYSVSREKKERFSLILESASTNQTSMYLCASRQAYSNQPQHFGDGTRLSIL.

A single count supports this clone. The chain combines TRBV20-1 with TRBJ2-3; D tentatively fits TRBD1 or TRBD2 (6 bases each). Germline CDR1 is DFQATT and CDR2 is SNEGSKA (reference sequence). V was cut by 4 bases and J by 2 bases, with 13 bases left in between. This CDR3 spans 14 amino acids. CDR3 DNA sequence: TGCAGTGCTAAGGGGGGCTCAAACACAGATACGCAGTATTTT. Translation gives CSAKGGSNTDTQYF.